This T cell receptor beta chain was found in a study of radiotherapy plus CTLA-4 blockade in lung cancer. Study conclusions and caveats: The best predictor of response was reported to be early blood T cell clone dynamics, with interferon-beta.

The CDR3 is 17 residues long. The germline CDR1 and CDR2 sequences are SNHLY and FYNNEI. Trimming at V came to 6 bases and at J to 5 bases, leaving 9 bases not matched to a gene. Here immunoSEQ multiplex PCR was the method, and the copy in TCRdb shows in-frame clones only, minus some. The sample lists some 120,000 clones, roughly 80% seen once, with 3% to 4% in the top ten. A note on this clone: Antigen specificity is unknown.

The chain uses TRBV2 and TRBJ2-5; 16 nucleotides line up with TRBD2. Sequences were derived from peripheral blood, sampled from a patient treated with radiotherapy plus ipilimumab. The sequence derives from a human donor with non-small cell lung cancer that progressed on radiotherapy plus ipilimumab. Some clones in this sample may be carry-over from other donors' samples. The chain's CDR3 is CASSPLGTSGGVETQYF. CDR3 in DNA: TGTGCCAGCAGCCCCTTGGGGACTAGCGGGGGGGTGGAGACCCAGTACTTC.